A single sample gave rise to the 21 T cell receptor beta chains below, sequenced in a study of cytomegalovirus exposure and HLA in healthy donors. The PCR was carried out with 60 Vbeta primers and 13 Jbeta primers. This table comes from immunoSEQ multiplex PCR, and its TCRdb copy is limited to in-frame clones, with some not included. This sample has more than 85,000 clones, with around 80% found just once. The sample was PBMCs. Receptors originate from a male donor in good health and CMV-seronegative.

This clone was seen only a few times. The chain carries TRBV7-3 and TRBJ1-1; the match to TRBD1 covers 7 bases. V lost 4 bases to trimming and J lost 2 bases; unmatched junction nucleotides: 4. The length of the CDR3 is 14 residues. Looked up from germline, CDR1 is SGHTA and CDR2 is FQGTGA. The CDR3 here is CASSSQGGNTEAFF. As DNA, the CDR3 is TGTGCCAGCAGCTCCCAGGGGGGAAACACTGAAGCTTTCTTT.

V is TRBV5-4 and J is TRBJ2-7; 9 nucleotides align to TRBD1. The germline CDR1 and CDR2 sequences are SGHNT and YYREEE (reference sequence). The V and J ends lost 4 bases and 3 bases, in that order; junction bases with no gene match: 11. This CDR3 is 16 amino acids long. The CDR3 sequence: CASSQLVQGASYEQYF. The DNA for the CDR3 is TGTGCCAGCAGCCAACTGGTACAGGGGGCGAGCTACGAGCAGTACTTC.

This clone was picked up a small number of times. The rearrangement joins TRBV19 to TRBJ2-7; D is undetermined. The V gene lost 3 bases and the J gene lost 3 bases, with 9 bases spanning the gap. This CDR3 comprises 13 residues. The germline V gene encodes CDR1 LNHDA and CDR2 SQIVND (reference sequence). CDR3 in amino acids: CASSMMIDYEQYF. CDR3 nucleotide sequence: TGTGCCAGTAGTATGATGATAGACTACGAGCAGTACTTC. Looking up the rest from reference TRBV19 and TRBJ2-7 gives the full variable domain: DGGITQSPKYLFRKEGQNVTLSCEQNLNHDAMYWYRQDPGQGLRLIYYSQIVNDFQKGDIAEGYSVSREKKESFPLTVTSAQKNPTAFYLCASSMMIDYEQYFGPGTRLTVT.

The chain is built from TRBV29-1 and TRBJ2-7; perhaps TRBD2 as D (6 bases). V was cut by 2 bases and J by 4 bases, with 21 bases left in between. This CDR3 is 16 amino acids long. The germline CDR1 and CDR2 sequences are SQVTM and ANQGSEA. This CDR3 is CSVELGEVGGLYEQYF. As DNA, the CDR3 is TGCAGCGTTGAACTGGGGGAAGTGGGAGGATTATACGAGCAGTACTTC.

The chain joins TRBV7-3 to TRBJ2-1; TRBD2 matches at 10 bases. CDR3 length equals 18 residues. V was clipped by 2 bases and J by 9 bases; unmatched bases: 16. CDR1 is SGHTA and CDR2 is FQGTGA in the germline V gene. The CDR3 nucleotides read TGTGCCAGCAGCTTACCCCCGCGGCTAGCGGGAGCTCTGGGTGAGCAGTTCTTC. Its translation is CASSLPPRLAGALGEQFF.

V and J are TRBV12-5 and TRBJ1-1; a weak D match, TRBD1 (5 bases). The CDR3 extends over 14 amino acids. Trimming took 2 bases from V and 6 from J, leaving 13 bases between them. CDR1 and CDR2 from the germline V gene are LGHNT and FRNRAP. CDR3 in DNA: TGTGCTAGTGGTTTGCCCATAAAGGGGCCTGAAGCTTTCTTT. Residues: CASGLPIKGPEAFF.

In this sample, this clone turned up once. The CDR3 spells CAISRDRAETQYF. The CDR3, as DNA: TGTGCCATCAGTCGGGACAGGGCTGAGACCCAGTACTTC. This rearrangement joins TRBV10-3 to TRBJ2-5; 9 bases are shared with TRBD1. After removal of 5 bases from V and 5 bases from J, the junction contained 3 bases not matched to a gene. The CDR3 contains 13 residues. From germline, CDR1 is ENHRY and CDR2 SYGVKD.

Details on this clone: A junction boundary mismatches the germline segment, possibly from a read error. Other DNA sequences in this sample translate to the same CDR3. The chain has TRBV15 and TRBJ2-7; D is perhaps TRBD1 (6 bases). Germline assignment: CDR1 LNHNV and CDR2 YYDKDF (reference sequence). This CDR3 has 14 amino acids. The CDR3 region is CATSRDYRGYEQYF. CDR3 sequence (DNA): TGCGCCACCAGCAGAGATTATAGGGGGTACGAGCAGTACTTC.

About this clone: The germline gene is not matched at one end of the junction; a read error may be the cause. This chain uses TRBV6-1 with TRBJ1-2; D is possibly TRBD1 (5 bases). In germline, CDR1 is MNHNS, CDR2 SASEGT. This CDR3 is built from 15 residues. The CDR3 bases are TGTGCCAGCAGCGAAGGGGCAGACCTTAACTATGGCTACACCTTC. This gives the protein CASSEGADLNYGYTF.

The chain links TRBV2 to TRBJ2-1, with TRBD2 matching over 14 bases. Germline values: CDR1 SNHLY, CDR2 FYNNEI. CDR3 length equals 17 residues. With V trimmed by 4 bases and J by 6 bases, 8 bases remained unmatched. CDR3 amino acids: CASSGMRLAGGPNEQFF. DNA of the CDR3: TGTGCCAGCAGTGGGATGAGACTAGCGGGAGGGCCCAATGAGCAGTTCTTC.

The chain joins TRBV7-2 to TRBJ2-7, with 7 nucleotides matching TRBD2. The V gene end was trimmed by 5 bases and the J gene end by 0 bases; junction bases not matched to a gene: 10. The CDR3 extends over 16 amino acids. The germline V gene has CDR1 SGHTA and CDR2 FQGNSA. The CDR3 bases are TGTGCCAGCAGCCCGGGGGGAGCGCCAGGCTCCTACGAGCAGTACTTC. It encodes CASSPGGAPGSYEQYF.

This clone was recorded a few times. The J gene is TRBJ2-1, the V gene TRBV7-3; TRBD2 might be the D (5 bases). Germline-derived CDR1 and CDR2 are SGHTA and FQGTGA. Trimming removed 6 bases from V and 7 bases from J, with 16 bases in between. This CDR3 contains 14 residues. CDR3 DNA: TGTGCCAGCAGTCCGGACTCGTCCGGGAATGAGCAGTTCTTC. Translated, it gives CASSPDSSGNEQFF.

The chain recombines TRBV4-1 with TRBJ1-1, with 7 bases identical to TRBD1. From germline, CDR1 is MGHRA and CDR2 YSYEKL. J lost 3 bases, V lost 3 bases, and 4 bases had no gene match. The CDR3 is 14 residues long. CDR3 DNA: TGCGCCAGCAGCCATGCTACAGGGGACACTGAAGCTTTCTTT. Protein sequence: CASSHATGDTEAFF.

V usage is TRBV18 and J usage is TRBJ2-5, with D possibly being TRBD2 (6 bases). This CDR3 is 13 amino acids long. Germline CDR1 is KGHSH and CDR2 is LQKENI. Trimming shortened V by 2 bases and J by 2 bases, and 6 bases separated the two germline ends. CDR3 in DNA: TGTGCCAGCTCACCAGGACTACAAGAGACCCAGTACTTC. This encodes CASSPGLQETQYF.

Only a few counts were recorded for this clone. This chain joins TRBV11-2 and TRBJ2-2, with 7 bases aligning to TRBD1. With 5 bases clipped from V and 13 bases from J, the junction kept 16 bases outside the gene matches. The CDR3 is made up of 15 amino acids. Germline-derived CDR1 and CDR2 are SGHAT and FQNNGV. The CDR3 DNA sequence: TGTGCCAGCAGCCCGCGGACAGGTCAGACCGGTCGGCTGTTTTTT. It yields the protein CASSPRTGQTGRLFF.

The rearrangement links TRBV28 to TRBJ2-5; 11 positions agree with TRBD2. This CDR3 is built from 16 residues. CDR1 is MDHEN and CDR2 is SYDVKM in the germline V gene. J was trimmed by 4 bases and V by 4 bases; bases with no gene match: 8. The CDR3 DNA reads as TGTGCCAGCAGTTGGCCGGGGCTAGCGGGAGGAGAGACCCAGTACTTC. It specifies CASSWPGLAGGETQYF.

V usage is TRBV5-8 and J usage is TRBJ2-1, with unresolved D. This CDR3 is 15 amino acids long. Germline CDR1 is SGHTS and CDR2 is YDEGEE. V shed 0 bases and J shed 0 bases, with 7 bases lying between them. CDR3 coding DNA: TGTGCCAGCAGCTTGGGGGCCCGCTCCTACAATGAGCAGTTCTTC. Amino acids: CASSLGARSYNEQFF.

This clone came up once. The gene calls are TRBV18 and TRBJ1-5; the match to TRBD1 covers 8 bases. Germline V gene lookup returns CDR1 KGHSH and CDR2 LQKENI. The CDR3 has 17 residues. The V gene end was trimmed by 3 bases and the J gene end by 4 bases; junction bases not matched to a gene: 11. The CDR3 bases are TGTGCCAGCTCACCTTTTCCACGGGACAGGCAGAATCAGCCCCAGCATTTT. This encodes CASSPFPRDRQNQPQHF.

The CDR3 loop reads CASSPYGQGDWTEAFF. The CDR3 DNA is TGTGCCAGCAGCCCCTATGGACAGGGGGATTGGACTGAAGCTTTCTTT. This sequence joins TRBV7-6 and TRBJ1-1; the match to TRBD1 covers 10 bases. This CDR3 is 16 amino acids long. The junction had 11 bases not matched to a gene; V was cut back by 5 bases and J by 5 bases. Germline V gene data show CDR1 as SGHVS and CDR2 as FNYEAQ.

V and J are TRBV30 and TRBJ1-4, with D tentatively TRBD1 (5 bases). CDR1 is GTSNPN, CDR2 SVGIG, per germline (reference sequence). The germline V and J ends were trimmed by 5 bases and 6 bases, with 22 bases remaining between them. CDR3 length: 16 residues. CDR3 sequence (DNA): TGTGCCTGGCGATATAACCAGGGATTGTTTCATGAAAAACTGTTTTTT. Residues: CAWRYNQGLFHEKLFF.

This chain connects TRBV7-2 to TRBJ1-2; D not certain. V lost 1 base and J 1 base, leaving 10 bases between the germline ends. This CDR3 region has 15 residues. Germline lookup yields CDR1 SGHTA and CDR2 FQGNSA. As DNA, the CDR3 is TGTGCCAGCAGCTTAGGACACAGTGGTAACTATGGCTACACCTTC. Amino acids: CASSLGHSGNYGYTF.